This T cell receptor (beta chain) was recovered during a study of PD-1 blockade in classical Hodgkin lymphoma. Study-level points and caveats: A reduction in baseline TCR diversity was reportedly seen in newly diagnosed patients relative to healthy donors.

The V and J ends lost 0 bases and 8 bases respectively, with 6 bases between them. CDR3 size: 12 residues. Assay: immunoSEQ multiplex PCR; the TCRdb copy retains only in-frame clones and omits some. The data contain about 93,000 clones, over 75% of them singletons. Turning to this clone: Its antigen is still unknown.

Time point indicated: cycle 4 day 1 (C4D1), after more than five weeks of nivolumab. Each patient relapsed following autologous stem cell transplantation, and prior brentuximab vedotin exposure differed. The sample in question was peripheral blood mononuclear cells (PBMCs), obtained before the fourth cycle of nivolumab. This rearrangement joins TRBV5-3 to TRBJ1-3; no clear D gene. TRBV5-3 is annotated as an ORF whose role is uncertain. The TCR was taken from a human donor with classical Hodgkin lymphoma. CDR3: CARSLEGHTIYF. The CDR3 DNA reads TGTGCCAGAAGCTTGGAAGGGCACACCATATATTTT.